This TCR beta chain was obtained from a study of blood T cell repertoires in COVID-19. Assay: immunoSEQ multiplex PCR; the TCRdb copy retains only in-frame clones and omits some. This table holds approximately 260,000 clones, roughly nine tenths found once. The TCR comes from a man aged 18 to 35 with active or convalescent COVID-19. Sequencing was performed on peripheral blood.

CDR3 in amino acids: CASSKHNNGYTF. CDR3 DNA: TGTGCCAGCAGCAAGCATAACAATGGCTACACCTTC. The V call is TRBV21-1, the J call TRBJ1-2; the D call TRBD1 from the table was never checked on the DNA. TRBV21-1 is a documented pseudogene. The CDR3 loop spans 12 amino acids.